These 27 T cell receptor beta chains originate from one sample sequenced in a study of tumor-infiltrating lymphocytes in localized non-small cell lung cancer (dated by TCRdb to the early 2020s). Library preparation used the immunoSEQ multiplex PCR assay. TCRdb holds this immuneACCESS table with in-frame rearrangements only. Some clones are missing; in checked studies, unresolved V genes explain under half, and the rest has no known cause. This sample has under 25,000 clones in its table, and around 64% of those were observed once. The biggest ten clones account for about 5.8% of the sample. Sequences were obtained from lung tumor tissue. Receptors were obtained from a human donor with non-small cell lung cancer.

The chain combines TRBV19 with TRBJ1-1; D is unresolved. Germline assignment: CDR1 LNHDA and CDR2 SQIVND (reference sequence). The CDR3 is made up of 14 amino acids. The V end was cut by 3 bases, the J end by 1 base, with 9 bases between. The CDR3 region has the DNA TGTGCCAGTAGTATGCGGACTTGGAACACTGAAGCTTTCTTT. This sequence encodes CASSMRTWNTEAFF.

The chain combines TRBV6-6 with TRBJ1-1; D is unclear. V was cut by 5 bases and J by 12 bases, with 16 bases left in between. Looked up from germline, CDR1 is MNHNY and CDR2 is SVGAGI (reference sequence). The CDR3 contains 12 residues. CDR3 in amino acids: CASSADKGPTFF. The CDR3 bases are TGTGCCAGCAGTGCCGACAAGGGTCCAACTTTCTTT.

The chain recombines TRBV5-4 with TRBJ1-5; tentatively, D is TRBD1 (6 bases). Per the germline V gene, CDR1 is SGHNT and CDR2 is YYREEE (reference sequence). V shed 4 bases and J shed 9 bases, with 17 bases lying between them. CDR3 length: 14 amino acids. DNA of the CDR3: TGTGCCAGCAGCAACTACAGGGAAAATACGCCCCAGCATTTT. Translating it yields CASSNYRENTPQHF.

This chain links TRBV4-1 with TRBJ2-5; D remains unclear. The V end was cut by 9 bases, the J end by 3 bases, with 14 bases between. CDR3 length equals 13 residues. Germline V gives CDR1 MGHRA, CDR2 YSYEKL. The CDR3: CASSSSVEETQYF. The CDR3 bases are TGCGCCAGTTCTTCGTCGGTAGAAGAGACCCAGTACTTC.

The CDR3 is CASSIYGRPGRDNEQFF. The DNA of the CDR3 is TGTGCCAGCAGCATCTACGGAAGGCCCGGGAGAGACAATGAGCAGTTCTTC. The chain combines TRBV9 with TRBJ2-1, with D possibly matching TRBD2 (6 bases). CDR3 length: 17 amino acids. Trimming removed 4 bases from V and 5 bases from J, with 22 bases in between. CDR1 and CDR2 from the germline V gene are SGDLS and YYNGEE.

This sequence joins TRBV9 and TRBJ2-7; D is unresolved. This CDR3 region has 15 residues. The V end was cut by 0 bases, the J end by 0 bases, with 10 bases between. Germline V lookup: CDR1 SGDLS, CDR2 YYNGEE. The CDR3 spells CASSVGGTYSYEQYF. Written as DNA, the CDR3 is TGTGCCAGCAGCGTAGGGGGTACCTACTCCTACGAGCAGTACTTC.

Note on this clone: At one of its ends the junction is not consistent with the germline gene, which may arise from a read error. The genes are TRBV5-1 and TRBJ2-7; 7 bases match TRBD2. CDR3 length: 13 amino acids. The germline gives CDR1 SGHRS, CDR2 YFSETQ. CDR3 DNA sequence: TGCGCCAGCAGCCCGATTAGCGGGCGCGAGGAGTACTTC. It encodes CASSPISGREEYF.

This chain uses TRBV15 with TRBJ2-7; D gene unclear. Trimming removed 0 bases from V and 2 bases from J, with 5 bases in between. Germline V lookup: CDR1 LNHNV, CDR2 YYDKDF (reference sequence). CDR3 length: 13 residues. Here the CDR3 reads CATSRDSTYEQYF. The CDR3 region has the DNA TGTGCCACCAGCAGAGACAGCACCTACGAGCAGTACTTC.

This clone was counted between two and nine times. The rearrangement links TRBV29-1 to TRBJ1-1; D not certain. V shed 0 bases and J shed 5 bases, with 13 bases lying between them. Germline lookup yields CDR1 SQVTM and CDR2 ANQGSEA. The CDR3 contains 14 residues. The CDR3 spells CSVEETPSRTEAFF. CDR3 in DNA: TGCAGCGTTGAAGAGACGCCGTCAAGGACTGAAGCTTTCTTT.

V usage is TRBV9 and J usage is TRBJ2-1; D is possibly TRBD1 (5 bases). Germline CDR1 reads SGDLS; CDR2 reads YYNGEE. Trimming left V 4 bases short and J 7 bases short, with 15 bases between. The CDR3 is 14 amino acids. The CDR3 loop reads CASSPQVGENEQFF. In nucleotides, the CDR3 is TGTGCCAGCAGCCCCCAAGTAGGGGAAAATGAGCAGTTCTTC.

The V gene is TRBV27, the J gene TRBJ2-1; the match to TRBD2 covers 10 bases. The CDR3 is made up of 14 amino acids. J lost 8 bases, V lost 6 bases, and 7 bases had no gene match. Germline V gene sequence: CDR1 MNHEY, CDR2 SMNVEV (reference sequence). Here the CDR3 DNA reads TGTGCCAGCAGCGGTCTAGCGGGAGCCGATGAGCAGTTCTTC. This encodes CASSGLAGADEQFF.

CDR3 residues: CASKQFPNTGELFF. The CDR3 DNA reads TGTGCCAGCAAACAGTTTCCGAACACCGGGGAGCTGTTTTTT. The gene calls are TRBV11-2 and TRBJ2-2; D uncertain. Germline V CDR1 and CDR2: SGHAT, FQNNGV. Deletions cut 7 bases from V and 0 bases from J, with 9 bases between. This CDR3 is 14 amino acids long.

This chain joins TRBV21-1 and TRBJ1-3; TRBD1 is the table's D call, not checked against the DNA. TRBV21-1 is classified as a pseudogene. This CDR3 is 18 amino acids long. CDR3 DNA sequence: TGTGCCAGCAGCAAGAGTCGGCCGGACACTTATTCTGGAAACACCATATATTTT. Protein sequence: CASSKSRPDTYSGNTIYF.

V is TRBV7-2 and J is TRBJ2-7; 7 bases agree with TRBD2. The CDR3 has 14 amino acids. In germline, CDR1 is SGHTA, CDR2 FQGNSA. Trimming cost V 3 bases and J 2 bases; bases outside gene matches: 4. The CDR3 DNA is TGTGCCAGCAGCTTCGGACTAGATACCTACGAGCAGTACTTC. It yields the protein CASSFGLDTYEQYF.

This clone was detected a few times. The chain has TRBV15 and TRBJ1-1, with 7 bases aligning to TRBD1. The CDR3 is made up of 15 amino acids. Germline loops: CDR1 LNHNV, CDR2 YYDKDF (reference sequence). V gave up 5 bases and J gave up 0 bases; unmatched junction bases: 6. CDR3: CATSGRDRVNTEAFF. In nucleotides, the CDR3 is TGTGCCACCAGCGGAAGAGACAGGGTGAACACTGAAGCTTTCTTT. The full variable domain, its missing parts supplied by reference TRBV15 and TRBJ1-1, is DAMVIQNPRYQVTQFGKPVTLSCSQTLNHNVMYWYQQKSSQAPKLLFHYYDKDFNNEADTPDNFQSRRPNTSFCFLDIRSPGLGDTAMYLCATSGRDRVNTEAFFGQGTRLTVV.

The table lists this clone with a few counts. The J gene is TRBJ1-4, the V gene TRBV5-6; no definite D call. Germline lookup yields CDR1 SGHDT and CDR2 YYEEEE. Trimming pared 1 base from V and 8 bases from J, leaving 15 bases between. This CDR3 comprises 15 residues. CDR3 sequence reads: CASSLLEEGREKLFF. The CDR3 DNA reads as TGTGCCAGCAGCTTGCTGGAAGAGGGCAGAGAAAAACTGTTTTTT.

The rearrangement uses TRBV9 and TRBJ1-4; no clear D gene. Germline CDR1 is SGDLS and CDR2 is YYNGEE. V dropped 2 bases and J dropped 3 bases, with 5 bases sitting between them. The CDR3 is made up of 13 amino acids. The CDR3 protein is CASSVSPNEKLFF. The CDR3 DNA reads as TGTGCCAGCAGCGTCAGTCCTAATGAAAAACTGTTTTTT.

This chain joins TRBV15 and TRBJ2-3; TRBD1 matches 7 bases. Trimming cost V 5 bases and J 5 bases; bases outside gene matches: 7. Germline values: CDR1 LNHNV, CDR2 YYDKDF (reference sequence). The length of the CDR3 is 14 residues. CDR3 in amino acids: CATSVGTVEDTQYF. CDR3 sequence (DNA): TGTGCCACCAGCGTAGGGACAGTAGAAGATACGCAGTATTTT.

This chain links TRBV6-7 with TRBJ2-6, with 8 bases identical to TRBD2. TRBV6-7 counts as an open reading frame of uncertain function. V trimming: 6 bases; J trimming: 4 bases; junction bases outside the gene matches: 14. The CDR3 runs to 18 residues. The CDR3 loop reads CASRTSGTLAMGANVLTF. The CDR3 DNA reads as TGTGCCAGCAGAACTAGCGGAACTCTAGCGATGGGGGCCAACGTCCTGACTTTC.

The J gene is TRBJ2-7, the V gene TRBV10-2; D might be TRBD2 (6 bases). Trimming took off 5 bases at V and 2 bases at J, with 10 bases between the two ends. The CDR3 spans 13 residues. Germline V lookup: CDR1 WSHSY, CDR2 SAAADI. The CDR3 sequence: CASSPGEPYEQYF. CDR3 coding DNA: TGCGCCAGCAGTCCGGGGGAACCCTACGAGCAGTACTTC.

The chain joins TRBV6-5 to TRBJ1-1, with TRBD1 identical over 7 bases. This CDR3 is 15 amino acids long. Germline values: CDR1 MNHEY, CDR2 SVGAGI. V gave up 6 bases and J gave up 3 bases; unmatched junction bases: 10. The CDR3 DNA is TGTGCCAGCAGAAGTAGACAGGGACGGCACACTGAAGCTTTCTTT. It encodes CASRSRQGRHTEAFF.

This chain joins TRBV5-6 and TRBJ2-5, with D unresolved. Germline values: CDR1 SGHDT, CDR2 YYEEEE. V shed 2 bases and J shed 7 bases, with 21 bases lying between them. This CDR3 contains 16 residues. In nucleotides, the CDR3 is TGTGCCAGCAGCTTAGAGACGAGATTATCTTTAGGGACCCAGTACTTC. Translation: CASSLETRLSLGTQYF.

The chain links TRBV5-6 to TRBJ1-3; D is undetermined. V lost 4 bases, J lost 2 bases, and 13 bases lay in between. The CDR3 is 15 residues long. Germline V gives CDR1 SGHDT, CDR2 YYEEEE. The CDR3 sequence: CASSLYRRAGNTIYF. The CDR3, as DNA: TGTGCCAGCAGCCTTTATAGACGGGCTGGAAACACCATATATTTT.

The V and J genes are TRBV18 and TRBJ1-2; D not certain. The germline V gene has CDR1 KGHSH and CDR2 LQKENI. V was pared by 5 bases and J by 4 bases, with 8 bases between. The CDR3 is 12 residues long. The CDR3 DNA reads TGTGCCAGCTCATCCTACAGCTATGGCTACACCTTC. This gives the protein CASSSYSYGYTF.

The V call is TRBV2, the J call TRBJ1-1; 7 positions match TRBD1. The length of the CDR3 is 13 residues. Germline CDR1 reads SNHLY; CDR2 reads FYNNEI. V dropped 4 bases and J dropped 4; count of bases not matched to a gene: 3. In DNA form, the CDR3 reads TGTGCCAGCAGTGGACAGGGTGGCACTGAAGCTTTCTTT. The encoded protein is CASSGQGGTEAFF.

This chain uses TRBV6-6 with TRBJ2-4; D is undetermined. Germline V gene lookup returns CDR1 MNHNY and CDR2 SVGAGI (reference sequence). This CDR3 comprises 15 residues. Trimming took 2 bases from V and 0 from J, leaving 8 bases between them. CDR3 sequence reads: CASSYDLQAKNIQYF. In nucleotides, the CDR3 is TGTGCCAGCAGTTACGATCTCCAAGCCAAAAACATTCAGTACTTC.

The CDR3: CASSYSRTGTYEQYF. In DNA, the CDR3 is TGTGCCAGCAGTTACTCCCGGACAGGGACCTACGAGCAGTACTTC. V and J are TRBV6-6 and TRBJ2-7; TRBD1 agrees at 8 bases. Germline V lookup: CDR1 MNHNY, CDR2 SVGAGI (reference sequence). The length of the CDR3 is 15 residues. Losses at the gene ends were 0 bases for V and 2 bases for J; bases not matched to a gene: 3.